The source of this T cell receptor beta chain is a study of blood T cell repertoires in COVID-19. About this clone itself: A far more abundant clone sits one base away, making this likely a read error.

Germline CDR1 SGHKS, CDR2 YYEKEE (reference sequence). The CDR3 consists of 13 residues. The ends were cut back, 0 bases at V and 1 base at J, with 4 bases in the middle. Method: immunoSEQ multiplex PCR; TCRdb's copy keeps in-frame clones and lacks some. Of about 170,000 clones detected, approximately 84% appear once; the ten largest clones hold 11%. The chain is built from TRBV5-5 and TRBJ2-5; D not certain. The TCR was taken from a man aged 70-80 years with active or convalescent COVID-19. The specimen was peripheral blood. CDR3 region: CASSLGSQETQYF. CDR3 coding DNA: TGTGCCAGCAGCTTGGGCAGCCAAGAGACCCAGTACTTC.